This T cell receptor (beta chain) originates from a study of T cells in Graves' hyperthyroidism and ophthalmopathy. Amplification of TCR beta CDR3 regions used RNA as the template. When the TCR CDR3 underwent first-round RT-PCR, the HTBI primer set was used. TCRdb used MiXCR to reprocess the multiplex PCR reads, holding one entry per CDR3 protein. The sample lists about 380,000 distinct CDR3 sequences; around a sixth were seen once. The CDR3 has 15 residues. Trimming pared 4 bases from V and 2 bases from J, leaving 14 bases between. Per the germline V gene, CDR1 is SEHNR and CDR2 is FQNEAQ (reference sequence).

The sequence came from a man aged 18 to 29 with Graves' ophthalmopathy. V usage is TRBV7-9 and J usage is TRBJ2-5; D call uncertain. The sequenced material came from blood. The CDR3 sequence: CASSSTIPAQETQYF. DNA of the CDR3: TGTGCCAGCAGCTCTACTATTCCAGCACAAGAGACCCAGTACTTC.